Listed here are 21 T cell receptor beta chains from one sample, sequenced in a study of blood T cell repertoires in COVID-19. The data were produced by immunoSEQ multiplex PCR, yet TCRdb's version contains in-frame clones alone and is incomplete. Of around 95,000 clones listed, about 90% are singletons. The sequenced sample consisted of peripheral blood. All receptors come from a man aged 25 to 45 in a cohort sampled during active COVID-19.

The chain joins TRBV6-5 to TRBJ2-3; weak D call: TRBD1 (5 bases). Germline V lookup: CDR1 MNHEY, CDR2 SVGAGI. V gave up 6 bases and J gave up 3 bases, with 16 bases separating them. The CDR3 loop spans 15 amino acids. This chain's CDR3 is CASSTNQGRTDTQYF. Written as DNA, the CDR3 is TGTGCCAGCAGCACAAACCAGGGTAGGACAGATACGCAGTATTTT.

The V call is TRBV3-1 (or the pseudogene TRBV3-2), the J call TRBJ2-5, with 7 bases identical to TRBD2. Germline trimming cut 2 bases from V and 5 bases from J; bases unmatched to any gene: 8. Germline CDR1 and CDR2: LGHDT and YNNKEL (reference sequence). The CDR3 sequence is 15 residues long. The CDR3 DNA reads as TGTGCCAGCAGCCAATTATGGGATAGCGGGGAGACCCAGTACTTC. It is translated as CASSQLWDSGETQYF.

V gene TRBV3-1 (or the pseudogene TRBV3-2) combines with J gene TRBJ2-3, with TRBD1 matching 7 bases. The V gene end was trimmed by 4 bases and the J gene end by 3 bases; junction bases not matched to a gene: 13. The CDR3 runs 17 residues. Germline CDR1 LGHDT, CDR2 YNNKEL (reference sequence). The CDR3 DNA reads as TGTGCCAGCAGCCTAAGGATGACAGGGTCGTTTACAGATACGCAGTATTTT. Its protein is CASSLRMTGSFTDTQYF.

V gene TRBV5-5 combines with J gene TRBJ2-2; 7 bases are a match to TRBD2. The CDR3 contains 15 residues. With 6 bases clipped from V and 4 bases from J, the junction kept 9 bases outside the gene matches. Germline CDR1 and CDR2: SGHKS and YYEKEE (reference sequence). CDR3 protein: CASTPGGGITGELFF. The DNA of the CDR3 is TGTGCCAGCACCCCCGGGGGAGGGATCACCGGGGAGCTGTTTTTT.

This chain joins TRBV2 and TRBJ2-1, with 7 bases matching TRBD2. Per germline, CDR1 SNHLY and CDR2 FYNNEI. The V and J ends lost 1 base and 2 bases, in that order; junction bases with no gene match: 2. CDR3 length: 15 amino acids. CDR3: CASSEGLAAYNEQFF. In nucleotides, the CDR3 is TGTGCCAGCAGTGAAGGCCTAGCGGCCTACAATGAGCAGTTCTTC.

This clone was detected once. This chain links TRBV28 with TRBJ2-2; D may be TRBD1 (6 bases). There are 13 residues in the CDR3. Trimming took 8 bases from V and 4 from J, leaving 11 bases between them. The germline CDR1 and CDR2 sequences are MDHEN and SYDVKM. In DNA form, the CDR3 reads TGTGCCAGCGACAGGAGTACCACCGGGGAGCTGTTTTTT. Translating it yields CASDRSTTGELFF.

The chain carries TRBV30 and TRBJ1-1; D is undetermined. V lost 3 bases to trimming and J lost 9 bases, with 11 bases between them. Germline lookup yields CDR1 GTSNPN and CDR2 SVGIG (reference sequence). CDR3 length: 11 amino acids. CDR3 DNA: TGTGCCTGGAGCCCGGGTGAAAAAGCTTTCTTT. It yields the protein CAWSPGEKAFF. The variable domain in full, with the rest retrieved from reference TRBV30 and TRBJ1-1, is SQTIHQWPATLVQPVGSPLSLECTVEGTSNPNLYWYRQAAGRGLQLLFYSVGIGQISSEVPQNLSASRPQDRQFILSSKKLLLSDSGFYLCAWSPGEKAFFGQGTRLTVV.

V and J are TRBV7-2 and TRBJ2-5; 9 bases line up with TRBD2. V lost 5 bases and J lost 4; bases outside the gene matches: 14. This CDR3 has 17 residues. CDR1 and CDR2 (germline): SGHTA, FQGNSA. CDR3 in DNA: TGTGCCAGCAGCGCCCAGCTTGGGAGCGGGGGGAGAGAGACCCAGTACTTC. It is translated as CASSAQLGSGGRETQYF.

CDR3 residues: CASSQGSGFGSYEQYF. The CDR3 nucleotides read TGTGCCAGCAGCCAAGGATCTGGCTTTGGCTCCTACGAGCAGTACTTC. The genes are TRBV3-1 (or the pseudogene TRBV3-2) and TRBJ2-7, with D uncertain. The CDR3 spans 16 residues. Germline V gives CDR1 LGHDT, CDR2 YNNKEL (reference sequence). Trimming took off 1 base at V and 0 bases at J, with 13 bases between the two ends.

As DNA, the CDR3 is TGTGCCAGCAGCCCCGGGAGGGGGAACACTGAAGCTTTCTTT. Its translation: CASSPGRGNTEAFF. The gene calls are TRBV7-9 and TRBJ1-1; possibly TRBD1 for D (5 bases). Germline values: CDR1 SEHNR, CDR2 FQNEAQ (reference sequence). Trimming cost V 5 bases and J 1 base, with 11 bases left between them. The CDR3 contains 14 residues.

The chain couples TRBV5-6 to TRBJ2-5; TRBD2 matches 8 bases. J lost 0 bases, V lost 2 bases, and 3 bases had no gene match. The germline V gene has CDR1 SGHDT and CDR2 YYEEEE. This CDR3 has 15 amino acids. In nucleotides, the CDR3 is TGTGCCAGCAGCTTCGCGGGGGGTTACCAAGAGACCCAGTACTTC. Encoded protein: CASSFAGGYQETQYF. The variable domain in full, with the rest retrieved from reference TRBV5-6 and TRBJ2-5, is DAGVTQSPTHLIKTRGQQVTLRCSPKSGHDTVSWYQQALGQGPQFIFQYYEEEERQRGNFPDRFSGHQFPNYSSELNVNALLLGDSALYLCASSFAGGYQETQYFGPGTRLLVL.

The rearrangement links TRBV3-1 (or the pseudogene TRBV3-2) to TRBJ1-5, with 8 bases that match TRBD1. The CDR3 sequence is 16 residues long. After removal of 1 base from V and 1 base from J, the junction contained 3 bases not matched to a gene. CDR1 LGHDT and CDR2 YNNKEL come from the germline V gene (reference sequence). CDR3 residues: CASSQGWTGSNQPQHF. The DNA for the CDR3 is TGTGCCAGCAGCCAAGGGTGGACAGGGAGCAATCAGCCCCAGCATTTT.

V and J are TRBV5-8 and TRBJ2-7; 7 nucleotides align to TRBD1. Trimming cost V 4 bases and J 3 bases; bases outside gene matches: 10. The CDR3 totals 15 residues. CDR1 is SGHTS, CDR2 YDEGEE, per germline. The CDR3 loop reads CASSPRTGKVYEQYF. Written as DNA, the CDR3 is TGTGCCAGCAGCCCACGGACAGGCAAGGTCTACGAGCAGTACTTC.

The chain recombines TRBV3-1 (or the pseudogene TRBV3-2) with TRBJ2-2; TRBD1 might be the D (7 bases). With 2 bases removed from V and 4 bases from J, the gap between germline ends came to 11 bases. The CDR3 is made up of 15 amino acids. From germline, CDR1 is LGHDT and CDR2 YNNKEL (reference sequence). The CDR3 bases are TGTGCCAGCAGCCAAATCAGGGGGGCCACCGGGGAGCTGTTTTTT. Translating gives CASSQIRGATGELFF.

The chain recombines TRBV3-1 (or the pseudogene TRBV3-2) with TRBJ2-4; 12 bases agree with TRBD2. CDR1 and CDR2 (germline): LGHDT, YNNKEL (reference sequence). The CDR3 is 16 amino acids. V was pared by 3 bases and J by 3 bases, with 3 bases of the junction left unmatched. CDR3 DNA sequence: TGTGCCAGCAGCCATAGACTAGCGGGGGACAAAAACATTCAGTACTTC. The encoded protein is CASSHRLAGDKNIQYF.

The chain joins TRBV2 to TRBJ2-5; TRBD1 matches 8 bases. Trimming cost V 6 bases and J 4 bases; bases outside gene matches: 10. The CDR3 extends over 15 amino acids. Germline V gives CDR1 SNHLY, CDR2 FYNNEI. The DNA for the CDR3 is TGTGCCAGCAGCGTAGGTACAGGGGGAGGAGAGACCCAGTACTTC. Its protein is CASSVGTGGGETQYF.

J is TRBJ2-5 and V is TRBV6-4; D unclear. V lost 8 bases and J 6 bases, leaving 19 bases between the germline ends. The CDR3 length is 14 residues. Germline-derived CDR1 and CDR2 are MRHNA and SNTAGT. The CDR3 DNA follows: TGTGCCAGCCTGATACAGTTATGGGCCAAGACCCAGTACTTC. This gives the protein CASLIQLWAKTQYF.

This clone was seen only a few times. The chain has TRBV30 and TRBJ1-6; weak D call: TRBD1 (6 bases). CDR1 is GTSNPN, CDR2 SVGIG, per germline (reference sequence). The CDR3 length is 12 residues. V lost 4 bases and J 5 bases, leaving 6 bases between the germline ends. CDR3 nucleotide sequence: TGTGCCTGGACAGGGGATAATTCACCCCTCCACTTT. This translates into CAWTGDNSPLHF.

The chain has TRBV18 and TRBJ2-1; 9 nucleotides align to TRBD1. Germline CDR1 is KGHSH and CDR2 is LQKENI. V lost 3 bases, J lost 8 bases, and 14 bases stayed unmatched. This CDR3 is 17 amino acids long. This CDR3 is CASSPQPGTGYGHEQFF. CDR3 coding DNA: TGTGCCAGCTCACCGCAACCCGGGACAGGGTATGGTCATGAGCAGTTCTTC.

This chain links TRBV10-3 with TRBJ2-2; D is perhaps TRBD2 (6 bases). Trimming removed 0 bases at V and 7 bases at J, with 9 bases between. The germline V gene encodes CDR1 ENHRY and CDR2 SYGVKD. The CDR3 totals 14 residues. In nucleotides, the CDR3 is TGTGCCATCAGTGAGTCGACCGGGGGCGGGGAGCTGTTTTTT. As protein: CAISESTGGGELFF.

The chain links TRBV5-4 to TRBJ2-3, with 7 bases that match TRBD2. Germline V gives CDR1 SGHNT, CDR2 YYREEE (reference sequence). The CDR3 has 15 amino acids. Germline trimming cut 3 bases from V and 5 bases from J; bases unmatched to any gene: 9. The CDR3 protein is CASSSAGDEGDTQYF. In DNA form, the CDR3 reads TGTGCCAGCAGCTCCGCGGGGGACGAGGGAGATACGCAGTATTTT.